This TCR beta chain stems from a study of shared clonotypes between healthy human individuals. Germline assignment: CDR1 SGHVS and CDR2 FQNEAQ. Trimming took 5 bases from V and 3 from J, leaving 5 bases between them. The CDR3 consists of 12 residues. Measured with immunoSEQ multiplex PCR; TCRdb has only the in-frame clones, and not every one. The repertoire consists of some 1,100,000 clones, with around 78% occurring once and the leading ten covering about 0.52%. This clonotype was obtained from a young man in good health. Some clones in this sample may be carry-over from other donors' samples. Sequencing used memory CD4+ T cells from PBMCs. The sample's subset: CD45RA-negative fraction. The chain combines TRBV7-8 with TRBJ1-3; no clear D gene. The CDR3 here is CASSHIGNTIYF. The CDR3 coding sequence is TGTGCCAGCAGCCACATTGGAAACACCATATATTTT. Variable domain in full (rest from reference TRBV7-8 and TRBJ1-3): GAGVSQSPRYKVAKRGQDVALRCDPISGHVSLFWYQQALGQGPEFLTYFQNEAQLDKSGLPSDRFFAERPEGSVSTLKIQRTQQEDSAVYLCASSHIGNTIYFGEGSWLTVV.